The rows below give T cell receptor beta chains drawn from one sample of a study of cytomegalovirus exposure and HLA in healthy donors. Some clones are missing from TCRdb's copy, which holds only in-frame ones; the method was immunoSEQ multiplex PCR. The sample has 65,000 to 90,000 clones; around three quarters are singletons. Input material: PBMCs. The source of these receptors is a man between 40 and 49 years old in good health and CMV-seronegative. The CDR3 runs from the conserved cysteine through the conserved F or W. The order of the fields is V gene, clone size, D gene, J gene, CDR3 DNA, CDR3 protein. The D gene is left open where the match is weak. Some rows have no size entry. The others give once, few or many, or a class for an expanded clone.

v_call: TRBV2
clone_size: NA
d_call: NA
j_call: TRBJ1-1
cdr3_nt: TGTGCCAGCGATCTCAATGGGCCAGGTACTGAAGCTTTCTTT
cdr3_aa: CASDLNGPGTEAFF

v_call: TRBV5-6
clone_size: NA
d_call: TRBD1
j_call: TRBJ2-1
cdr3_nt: TGTGCCAGCAGACGGACAGGATTGGTGCAGTTCTTC
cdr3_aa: CASRRTGLVQFF

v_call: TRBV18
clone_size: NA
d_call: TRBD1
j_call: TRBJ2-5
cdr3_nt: TGTGCCAGCTCACCAGGGACAGGAGAGACCCAGTACTTC
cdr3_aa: CASSPGTGETQYF

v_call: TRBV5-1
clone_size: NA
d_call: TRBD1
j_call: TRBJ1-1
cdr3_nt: TGCGCCAGCAGCGTTACGGGACAGACAAACACTGAAGCTTTCTTT
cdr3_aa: CASSVTGQTNTEAFF

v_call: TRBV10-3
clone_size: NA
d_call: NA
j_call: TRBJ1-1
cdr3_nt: TGTGCCATCAGCGAGGGAGTGTGGCAAAACCCACGGGACACTGAAGCTTTCTTT
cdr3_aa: CAISEGVWQNPRDTEAFF

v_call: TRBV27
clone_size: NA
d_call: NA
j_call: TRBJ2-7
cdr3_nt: TGTGCCAGCAGTTTATACGGGCCGGGATACGAGCAGTACTTC
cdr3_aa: CASSLYGPGYEQYF

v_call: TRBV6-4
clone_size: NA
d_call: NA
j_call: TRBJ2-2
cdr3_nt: TGTGCCAGCAGAGACAACCCCGGGTCCGGGGAGCTGTTTTTT
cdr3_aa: CASRDNPGSGELFF

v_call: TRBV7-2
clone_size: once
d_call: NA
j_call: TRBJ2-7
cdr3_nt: TGTGCCAGCAGCTTAGAAAAGGGGTACTACTACGAGCAGTACTTC
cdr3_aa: CASSLEKGYYYEQYF

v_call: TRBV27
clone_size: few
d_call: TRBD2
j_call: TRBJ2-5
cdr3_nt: TGTGCCAGCAGTTGGGGACTAGCCCGGGAGACCCAGTACTTC
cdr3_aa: CASSWGLARETQYF

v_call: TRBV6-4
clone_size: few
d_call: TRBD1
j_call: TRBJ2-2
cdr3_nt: TGTGCCAGCAGTGAGAAGGGACAGGGGGCGCGGACCGGGGAGCTGTTTTTT
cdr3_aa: CASSEKGQGARTGELFF

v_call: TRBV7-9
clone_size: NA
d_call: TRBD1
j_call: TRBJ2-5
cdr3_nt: TGTGCCAGCAGCAACCAGGGGGCGGGGGAGACCCAGTACTTC
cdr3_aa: CASSNQGAGETQYF

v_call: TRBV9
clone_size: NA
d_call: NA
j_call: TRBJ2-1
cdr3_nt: TGTGCCAGCAGCCCGTGGGGCGGGGACTACAATGAGCAGTTCTTC
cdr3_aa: CASSPWGGDYNEQFF

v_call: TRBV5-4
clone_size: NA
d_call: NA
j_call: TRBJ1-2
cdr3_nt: TGTGCCAGCAGCTCGCGGACGGCGGGGGTCTATGGCTACACCTTC
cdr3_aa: CASSSRTAGVYGYTF

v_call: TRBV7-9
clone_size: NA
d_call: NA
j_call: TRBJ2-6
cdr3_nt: TGTGCCAGCAGCACGATAGGGTCAGGGGAAGGGGGGGCCAACGTCCTGACTTTC
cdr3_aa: CASSTIGSGEGGANVLTF

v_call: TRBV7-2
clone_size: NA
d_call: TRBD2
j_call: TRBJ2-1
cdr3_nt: TGTGCCAGCAGCTTCAGCGGGGGGAATGAGCAGTTCTTC
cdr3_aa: CASSFSGGNEQFF

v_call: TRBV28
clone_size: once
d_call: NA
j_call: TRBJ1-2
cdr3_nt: TGTGCCAGCGGCACCCCTATAATTAAGGGGTATGGCTACACCTTC
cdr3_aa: CASGTPIIKGYGYTF

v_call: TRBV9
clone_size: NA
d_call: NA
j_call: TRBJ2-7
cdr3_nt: TGTGCCAGCAGCGTAGCGGCGGGGGCGCGCTCCTACGAGCAGTACTTC
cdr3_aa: CASSVAAGARSYEQYF

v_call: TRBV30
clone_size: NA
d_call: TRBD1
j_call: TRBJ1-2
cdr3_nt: TGTGCCTGGATTGGCACAGGGGGAGGCGGCTACACCTTC
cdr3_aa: CAWIGTGGGGYTF

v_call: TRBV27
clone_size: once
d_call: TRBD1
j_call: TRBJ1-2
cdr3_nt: TGTGCCAGCAGCCATTATACAGGGGGCAATGGCTACACCTTC
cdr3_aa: CASSHYTGGNGYTF

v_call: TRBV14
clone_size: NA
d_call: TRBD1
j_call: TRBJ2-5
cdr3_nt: TGTGCCAGCAGCCAAGCCCGAAGACAGGGGGCGTTTACGGAGACCCAGTACTTC
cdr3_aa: CASSQARRQGAFTETQYF

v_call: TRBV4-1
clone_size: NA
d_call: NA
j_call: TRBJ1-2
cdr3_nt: TGCGCCAGCAGCCAACTGACACAGGCCGTTGGGGGCTACACCTTC
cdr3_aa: CASSQLTQAVGGYTF

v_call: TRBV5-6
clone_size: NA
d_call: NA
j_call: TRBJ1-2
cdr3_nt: TGTGCCAGCAGCTTGGCAGGCCCGAACTATGGCTACACCTTC
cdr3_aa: CASSLAGPNYGYTF

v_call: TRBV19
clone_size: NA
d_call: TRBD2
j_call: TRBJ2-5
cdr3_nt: TGTGCCAGTAGTATTGGATTGCGGGGGGGAAAAGAGACCCAGTACTTC
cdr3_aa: CASSIGLRGGKETQYF

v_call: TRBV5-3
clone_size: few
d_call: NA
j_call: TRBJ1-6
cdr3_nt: TGTGCCAGAAGCTTGTTTTTTTACTACTCCTATAATTCACCCCTCCACTTT
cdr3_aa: CARSLFFYYSYNSPLHF

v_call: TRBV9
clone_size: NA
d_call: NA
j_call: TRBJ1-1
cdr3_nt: TGTGCCAGCAGCGTAGTAGGAGGTTTGAACACTGAAGCTTTCTTT
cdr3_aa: CASSVVGGLNTEAFF

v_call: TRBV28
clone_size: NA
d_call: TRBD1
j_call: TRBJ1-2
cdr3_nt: TGTGCCAGCAGACAGGGGGCTGGTGGCTACACCTTC
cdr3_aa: CASRQGAGGYTF

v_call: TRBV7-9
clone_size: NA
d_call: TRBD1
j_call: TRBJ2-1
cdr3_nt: TGTGCCAGCAGCTACGCGACAGGGGGCGACTACAATGAGCAGTTCTTC
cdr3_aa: CASSYATGGDYNEQFF

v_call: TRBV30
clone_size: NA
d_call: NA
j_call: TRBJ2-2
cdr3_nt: TGTGCCTGGTTAGCAGGACAGATAAACACCGGGGAGCTGTTTTTT
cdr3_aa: CAWLAGQINTGELFF

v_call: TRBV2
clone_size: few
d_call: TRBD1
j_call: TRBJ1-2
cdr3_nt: TGTGCCGCCGGGACAGATGCCTATGGCTACACCTTC
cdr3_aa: CAAGTDAYGYTF

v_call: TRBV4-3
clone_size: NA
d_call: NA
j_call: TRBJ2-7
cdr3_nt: TGCGCCAGCAGCCCATCTTCTGGCGGATCCTACGAGCAGTACTTC
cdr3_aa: CASSPSSGGSYEQYF

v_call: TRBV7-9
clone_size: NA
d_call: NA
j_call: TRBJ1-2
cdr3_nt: TGTTCCAGCAGTTTCACAGGGAGGGATGGCTACACCTTC
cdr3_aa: CSSSFTGRDGYTF

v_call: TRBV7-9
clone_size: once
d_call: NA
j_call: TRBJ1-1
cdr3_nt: TGTGCCAGCAGCCCAAAGGCGCCCTACGGGTCCACTGAAGCTTTCTTT
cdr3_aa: CASSPKAPYGSTEAFF

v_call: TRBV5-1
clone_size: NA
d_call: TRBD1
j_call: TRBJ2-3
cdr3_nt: TGCGCCAGCAGCTCAGACGGACAGGGTACAGATACGCAGTATTTT
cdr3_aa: CASSSDGQGTDTQYF

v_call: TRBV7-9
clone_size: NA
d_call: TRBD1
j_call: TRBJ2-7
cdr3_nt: TGTGCCAGCAGCGTTACAGGGGGCAGCTCCTACGAGCAGTACTTC
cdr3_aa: CASSVTGGSSYEQYF

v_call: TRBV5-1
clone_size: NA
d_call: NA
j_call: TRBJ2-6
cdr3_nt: TGCGCCAGCAGCTTCCCAGACTCCGGGGCCAACGTCCTGACTTTC
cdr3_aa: CASSFPDSGANVLTF

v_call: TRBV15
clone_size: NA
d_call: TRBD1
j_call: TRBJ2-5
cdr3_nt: TGTGCCACCAGCAGAGATCGAGGGCAGGGGGCGCGAGAGACCCAGTACTTC
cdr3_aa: CATSRDRGQGARETQYF

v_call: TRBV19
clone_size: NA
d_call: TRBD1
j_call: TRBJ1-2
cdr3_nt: TGTGCCAGTAGACAAGGCGTACAGGGGGCCGTCTACACCTTC
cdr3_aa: CASRQGVQGAVYTF

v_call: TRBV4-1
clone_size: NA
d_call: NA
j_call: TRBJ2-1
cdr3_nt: TGCGCCAGCAGCCCAATCATTTACAATGAGCAGTTCTTC
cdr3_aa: CASSPIIYNEQFF

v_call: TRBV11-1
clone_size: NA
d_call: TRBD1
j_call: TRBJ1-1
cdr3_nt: TGTGCCAGCAGCTTAGCAGGACAGGCGAACACTGAAGCTTTCTTT
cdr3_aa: CASSLAGQANTEAFF

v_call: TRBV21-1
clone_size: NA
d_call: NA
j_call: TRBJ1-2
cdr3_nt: TGTGCCAGCAGCCAGTGGGGACAGGGACTTGGTAACTATGGCTACACCTTC
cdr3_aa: CASSQWGQGLGNYGYTF

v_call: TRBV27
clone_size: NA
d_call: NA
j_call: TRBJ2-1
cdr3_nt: TGTGCCAGCAGTTCATCTATCTGGGGGGGCCGGGGCAATGAGCAGTTCTTC
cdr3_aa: CASSSSIWGGRGNEQFF

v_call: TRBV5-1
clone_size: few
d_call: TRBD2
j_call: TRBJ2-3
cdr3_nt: TGCGCCAGCAGCTCATCTGGACTAGCGGCCTATAGCACAGATACGCAGTATTTT
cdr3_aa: CASSSSGLAAYSTDTQYF

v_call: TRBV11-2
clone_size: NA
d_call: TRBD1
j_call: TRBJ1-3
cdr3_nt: TGTGCCAGCAGTTCCGGGACAGGGTACAATCGAGGAAACACCATATATTTT
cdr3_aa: CASSSGTGYNRGNTIYF

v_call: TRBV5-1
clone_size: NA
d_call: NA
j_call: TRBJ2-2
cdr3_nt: TGCGCCAGCAGCTTGGTTCAGGGTCACACCGGGGAGCTGTTTTTT
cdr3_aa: CASSLVQGHTGELFF

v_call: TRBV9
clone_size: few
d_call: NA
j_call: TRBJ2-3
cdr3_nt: TGTGCCAGCAGCCCGCTGGGGCAGAGCACAGATACGCAGTATTTT
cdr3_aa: CASSPLGQSTDTQYF

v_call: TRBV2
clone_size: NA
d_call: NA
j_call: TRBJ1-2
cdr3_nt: TGTGCCAGCAGTGTTTCCCTGAGGGAAAATGGCTACACCTTC
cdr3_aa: CASSVSLRENGYTF

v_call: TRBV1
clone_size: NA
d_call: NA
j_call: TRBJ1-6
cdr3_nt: TGCACCAGACGACAGGGGGCCTGGGACTCACCCCTCCACTTT
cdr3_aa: CTRRQGAWDSPLHF

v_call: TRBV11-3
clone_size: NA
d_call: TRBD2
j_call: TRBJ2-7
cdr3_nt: TGTGCCAGCAGCCCGACGGGGGGTATCTACGAGCAGTACTTC
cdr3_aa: CASSPTGGIYEQYF

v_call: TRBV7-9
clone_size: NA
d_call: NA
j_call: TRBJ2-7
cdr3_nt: TGTGCCAGCAGCTCCCTGGCGGTCGGGGGGCCTGGCGAGCAGTACTTC
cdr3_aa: CASSSLAVGGPGEQYF

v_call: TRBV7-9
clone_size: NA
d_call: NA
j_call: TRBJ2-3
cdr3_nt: TGTGCAAGCAGAGCAGGGGCGGGCACAGATACGCAGTATTTT
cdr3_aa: CASRAGAGTDTQYF

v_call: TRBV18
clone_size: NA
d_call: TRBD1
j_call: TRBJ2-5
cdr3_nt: TGTGCCAGCTCCGGGGACAGGGAGGGTGGGGAGACCCAGTACTTC
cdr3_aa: CASSGDREGGETQYF

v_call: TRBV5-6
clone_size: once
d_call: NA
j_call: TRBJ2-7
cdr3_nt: TGTGCCAGCAGCACTAGTAGCGAGCAGTACTTC
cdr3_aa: CASSTSSEQYF

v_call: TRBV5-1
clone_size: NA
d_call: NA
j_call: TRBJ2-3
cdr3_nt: TGCGCCAGCAGCTACCGGCAAGGGGACACAGATACGCAGTATTTT
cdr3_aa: CASSYRQGDTDTQYF